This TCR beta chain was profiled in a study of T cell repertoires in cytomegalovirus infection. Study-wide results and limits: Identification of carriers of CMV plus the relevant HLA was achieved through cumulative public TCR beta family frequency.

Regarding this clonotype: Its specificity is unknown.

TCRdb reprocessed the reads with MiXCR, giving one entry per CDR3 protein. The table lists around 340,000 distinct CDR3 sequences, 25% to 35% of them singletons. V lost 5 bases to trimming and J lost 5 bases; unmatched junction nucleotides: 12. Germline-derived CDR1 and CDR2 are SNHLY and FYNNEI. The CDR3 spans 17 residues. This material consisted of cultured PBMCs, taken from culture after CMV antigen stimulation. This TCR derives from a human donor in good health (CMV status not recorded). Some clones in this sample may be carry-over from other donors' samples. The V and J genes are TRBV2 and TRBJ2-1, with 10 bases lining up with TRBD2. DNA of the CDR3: TGTGCCAGCAGTCGTTCAAGCGGGGGGGCGAACGACAATGAGCAGTTCTTC. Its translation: CASSRSSGGANDNEQFF.